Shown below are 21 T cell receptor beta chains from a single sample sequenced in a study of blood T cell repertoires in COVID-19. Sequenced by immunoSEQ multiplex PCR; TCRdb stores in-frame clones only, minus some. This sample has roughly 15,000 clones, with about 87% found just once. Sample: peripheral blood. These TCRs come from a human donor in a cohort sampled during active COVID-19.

The CDR3 sequence: CASSRDRGSNQPQHF. The DNA for the CDR3 is TGTGCCAGCAGTCGCGACAGAGGCAGCAATCAGCCCCAGCATTTT. This chain links TRBV6-6 with TRBJ1-5, with TRBD1 as a possible D gene (5 bases). Germline CDR1 MNHNY, CDR2 SVGAGI (reference sequence). The CDR3 runs 15 residues. The V end was cut by 5 bases, the J end by 1 base, with 12 bases between.

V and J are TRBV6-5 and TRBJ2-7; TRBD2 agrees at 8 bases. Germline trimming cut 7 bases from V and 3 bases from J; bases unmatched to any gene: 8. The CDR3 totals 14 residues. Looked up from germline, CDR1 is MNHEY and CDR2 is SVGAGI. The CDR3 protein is CASTMTGGYYEQYF. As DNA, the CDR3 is TGTGCCAGCACCATGACGGGAGGGTACTACGAGCAGTACTTC.

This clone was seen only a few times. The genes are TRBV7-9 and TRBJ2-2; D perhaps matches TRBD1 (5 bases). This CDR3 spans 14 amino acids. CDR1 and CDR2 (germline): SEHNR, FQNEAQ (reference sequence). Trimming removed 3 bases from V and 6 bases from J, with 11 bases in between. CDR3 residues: CASSFAGWSGELFF. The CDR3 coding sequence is TGTGCCAGCAGCTTTGCAGGGTGGTCCGGGGAGCTGTTTTTT. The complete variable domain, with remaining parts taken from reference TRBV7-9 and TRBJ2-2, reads DTGVSQNPRHKITKRGQNVTFRCDPISEHNRLYWYRQTLGQGPEFLTYFQNEAQLEKSRLLSDRFSAERPKGSFSTLEIQRTEQGDSAMYLCASSFAGWSGELFFGEGSRLTVL.

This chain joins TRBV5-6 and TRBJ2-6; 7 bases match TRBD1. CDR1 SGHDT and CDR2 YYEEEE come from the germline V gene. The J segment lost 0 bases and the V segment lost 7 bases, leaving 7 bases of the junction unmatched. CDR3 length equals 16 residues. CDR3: CASRKGQTSGANVLTF. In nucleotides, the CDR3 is TGTGCCAGCCGAAAGGGACAGACCTCTGGGGCCAACGTCCTGACTTTC.

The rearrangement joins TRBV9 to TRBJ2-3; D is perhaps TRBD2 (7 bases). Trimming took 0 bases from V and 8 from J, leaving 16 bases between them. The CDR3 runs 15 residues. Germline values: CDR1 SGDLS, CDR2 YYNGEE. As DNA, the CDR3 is TGTGCCAGCAGCGTAGATCGGGGGGCGCGGGGTACGCAGTATTTT. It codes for CASSVDRGARGTQYF.

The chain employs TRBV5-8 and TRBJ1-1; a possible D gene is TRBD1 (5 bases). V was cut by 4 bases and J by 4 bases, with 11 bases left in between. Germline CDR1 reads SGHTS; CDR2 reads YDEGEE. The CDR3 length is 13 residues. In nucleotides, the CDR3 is TGTGCCAGCAGCCCCCGGGGGAGCACTGAAGCTTTCTTT. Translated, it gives CASSPRGSTEAFF.

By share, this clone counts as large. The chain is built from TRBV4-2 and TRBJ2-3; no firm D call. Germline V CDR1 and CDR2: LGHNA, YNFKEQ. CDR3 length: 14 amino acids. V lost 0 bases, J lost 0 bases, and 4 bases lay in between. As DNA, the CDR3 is TGTGCCAGCAGCCAAGACGGGAGCACAGATACGCAGTATTTT. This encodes CASSQDGSTDTQYF.

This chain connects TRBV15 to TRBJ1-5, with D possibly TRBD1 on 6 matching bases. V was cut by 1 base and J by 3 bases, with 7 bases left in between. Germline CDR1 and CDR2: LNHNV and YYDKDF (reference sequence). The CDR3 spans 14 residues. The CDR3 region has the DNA TGTGCCACCAGCAGAGCAGGGGTCAATCAGCCCCAGCATTTT. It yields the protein CATSRAGVNQPQHF.

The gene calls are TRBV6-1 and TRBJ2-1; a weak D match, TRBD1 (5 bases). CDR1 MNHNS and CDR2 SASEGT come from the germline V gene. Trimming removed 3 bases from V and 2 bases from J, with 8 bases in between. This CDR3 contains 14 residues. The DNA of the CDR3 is TGTGCCAGCAGTGACAGGGATCCCTACAATGAGCAGTTCTTC. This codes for CASSDRDPYNEQFF.

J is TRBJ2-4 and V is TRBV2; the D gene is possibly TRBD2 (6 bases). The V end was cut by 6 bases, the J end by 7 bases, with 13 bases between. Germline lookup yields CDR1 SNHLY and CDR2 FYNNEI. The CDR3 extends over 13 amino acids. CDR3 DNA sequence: TGTGCCAGCAGGGGGGGACCGGAGAACATTCAGTACTTC. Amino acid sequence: CASRGGPENIQYF.

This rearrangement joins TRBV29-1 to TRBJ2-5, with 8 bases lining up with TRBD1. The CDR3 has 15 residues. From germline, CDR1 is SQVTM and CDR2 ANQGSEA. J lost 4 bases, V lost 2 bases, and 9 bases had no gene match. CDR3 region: CSVEWSRGRGETQYF. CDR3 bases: TGCAGCGTTGAATGGTCCAGGGGGCGCGGAGAGACCCAGTACTTC. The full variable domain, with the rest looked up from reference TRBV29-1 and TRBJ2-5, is SAVISQKPSRDICQRGTSLTIQCQVDSQVTMMFWYRQQPGQSLTLIATANQGSEATYESGFVIDKFPISRPNLTFSTLTVSNMSPEDSSIYLCSVEWSRGRGETQYFGPGTRLLVL.

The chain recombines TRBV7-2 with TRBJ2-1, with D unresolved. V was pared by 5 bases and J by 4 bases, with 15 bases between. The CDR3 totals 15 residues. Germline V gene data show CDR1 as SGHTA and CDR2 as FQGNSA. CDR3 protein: CASSLGWRQYNEQFF. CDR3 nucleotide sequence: TGTGCCAGCAGCCTCGGGTGGCGTCAGTACAATGAGCAGTTCTTC.

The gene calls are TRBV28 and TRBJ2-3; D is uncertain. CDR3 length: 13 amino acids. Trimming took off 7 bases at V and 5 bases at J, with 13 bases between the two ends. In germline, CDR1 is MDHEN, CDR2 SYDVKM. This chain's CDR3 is CASTPRGQDTQYF. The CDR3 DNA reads TGTGCCAGCACGCCCAGAGGTCAAGATACGCAGTATTTT.

DNA for the CDR3: TGTGCCTGGAGTGTGGGCCTTCCCCCTGCGACGCAGTATTTT. It encodes CAWSVGLPPATQYF. The rearrangement uses TRBV30 and TRBJ2-3; no clear D. V lost 0 bases and J lost 9, with 16 bases in between. From germline, CDR1 is GTSNPN and CDR2 SVGIG (reference sequence). CDR3 length equals 14 residues.

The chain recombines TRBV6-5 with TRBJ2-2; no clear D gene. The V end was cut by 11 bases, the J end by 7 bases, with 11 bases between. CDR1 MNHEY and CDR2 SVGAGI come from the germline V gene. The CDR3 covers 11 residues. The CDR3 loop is CAVGTGGELFF. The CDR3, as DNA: TGTGCCGTAGGCACGGGCGGGGAGCTGTTTTTT.

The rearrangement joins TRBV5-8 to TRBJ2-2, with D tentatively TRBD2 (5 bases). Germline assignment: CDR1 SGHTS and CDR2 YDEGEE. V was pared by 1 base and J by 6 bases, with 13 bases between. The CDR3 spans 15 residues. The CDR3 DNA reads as TGTGCCAGCAGCTTGTTAGGATTGGAGGCCGGGGAGCTGTTTTTT. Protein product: CASSLLGLEAGELFF.

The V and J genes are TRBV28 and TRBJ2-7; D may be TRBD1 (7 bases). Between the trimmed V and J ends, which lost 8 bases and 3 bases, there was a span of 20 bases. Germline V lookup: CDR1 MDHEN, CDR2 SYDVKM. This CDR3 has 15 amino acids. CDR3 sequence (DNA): TGTGCCAGCCGCCTCCGGACAGGAGGGCACTACGAGCAGTACTTC. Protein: CASRLRTGGHYEQYF. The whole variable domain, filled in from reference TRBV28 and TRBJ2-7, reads DVKVTQSSRYLVKRTGEKVFLECVQDMDHENMFWYRQDPGLGLRLIYFSYDVKMKEKGDIPEGYSVSREKKERFSLILESASTNQTSMYLCASRLRTGGHYEQYFGPGTRLTVT.

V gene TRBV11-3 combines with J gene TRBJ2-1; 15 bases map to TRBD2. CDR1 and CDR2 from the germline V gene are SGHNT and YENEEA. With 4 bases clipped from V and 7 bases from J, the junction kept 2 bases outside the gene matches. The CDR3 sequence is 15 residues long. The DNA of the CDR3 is TGTGCCAGCAGCTCGGGACTAGCGGGAGGTAATGAGCAGTTCTTC. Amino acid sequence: CASSSGLAGGNEQFF.

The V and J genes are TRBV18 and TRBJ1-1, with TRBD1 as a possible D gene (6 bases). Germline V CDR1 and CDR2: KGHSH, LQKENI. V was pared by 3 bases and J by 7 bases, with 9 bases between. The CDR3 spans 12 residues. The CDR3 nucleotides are TGTGCCAGCTCACCCCTACAGGGTGAAGCTTTCTTT. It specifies CASSPLQGEAFF.

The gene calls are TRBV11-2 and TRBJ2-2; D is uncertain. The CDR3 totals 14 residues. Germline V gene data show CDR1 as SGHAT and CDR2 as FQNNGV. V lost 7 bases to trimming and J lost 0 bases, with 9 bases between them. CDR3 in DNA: TGTGCCAGCACTGGCGGAGCGAACACCGGGGAGCTGTTTTTT. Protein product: CASTGGANTGELFF.

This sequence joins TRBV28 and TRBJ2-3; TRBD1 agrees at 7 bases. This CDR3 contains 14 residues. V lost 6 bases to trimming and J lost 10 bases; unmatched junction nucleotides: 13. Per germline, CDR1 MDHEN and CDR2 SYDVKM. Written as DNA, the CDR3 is TGTGCCAGCAGCCACGCTGACAGGGCCAAGGCGCAGTATTTT. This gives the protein CASSHADRAKAQYF.